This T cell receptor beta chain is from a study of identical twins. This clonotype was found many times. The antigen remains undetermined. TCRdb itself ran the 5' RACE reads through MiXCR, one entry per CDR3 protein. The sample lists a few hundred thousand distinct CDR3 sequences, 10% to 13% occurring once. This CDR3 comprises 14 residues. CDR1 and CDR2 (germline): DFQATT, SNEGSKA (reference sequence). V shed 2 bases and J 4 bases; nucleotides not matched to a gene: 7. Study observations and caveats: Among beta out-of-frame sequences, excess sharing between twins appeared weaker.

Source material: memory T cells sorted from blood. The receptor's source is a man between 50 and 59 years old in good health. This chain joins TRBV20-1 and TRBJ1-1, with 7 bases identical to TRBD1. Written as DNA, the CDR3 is TGCAGTGCTAGATCAGGAGGGGGCGGCACTGAAGCTTTCTTT. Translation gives CSARSGGGGTEAFF.